The sample holds a few counts of the clone carrying this T cell receptor beta chain. The target antigen is unknown. This specimen belongs to a study of vaccination and CD4 T cells after COVID-19. Regarding the study as a whole: Convalescent patients' clones that were vaccine-specific were spike mono-reactive in 304 of 307 cases. Going from approximately 21 to 40, median SARS-CoV-2-reactive clonotypes did not rise significantly. Sampling was limited to relatively few convalescent patients, with no early post-infection timepoints studied.

Sequencing of DNA taken from cultured CD4+ T cells relied on the Oncomine TCR Beta short-read assay. Genomic DNA extraction was carried out from cultured CD4+ T cells. TCRdb itself ran the PCR reads through MiXCR, one entry per CDR3 protein. The data hold approximately 9,100 distinct CDR3 sequences, with about 37% observed a single time. As to treatment: roughly 10-day PBMC culture with coronavirus spike peptide pools or control peptides (ViraFEST assay). Prior to the COVID-19 pandemic (2011-2018), the unexposed donor's CD4+ T cells were collected. The sample was CD4+ T cells from blood, cultured in vitro. This clonotype originated in a human donor in good health.

The CDR3 region has the DNA TGCAGTGCTCGGACTGTTGGGGAGCTGTTTTTT. Its protein product is CSARTVGELFF. The chain is built from TRBV20-1 and TRBJ2-2; TRBD2 might be the D (5 bases). CDR1 DFQATT and CDR2 SNEGSKA come from the germline V gene (reference sequence). Trimming took 5 bases from V and 8 from J, leaving 9 bases between them. The length of the CDR3 is 11 residues.